This T cell receptor (beta chain) derives from a study of T-cell reconstitution after alpha-beta-depleted transplantation in children. Overall study findings and caveats: One year after transplant, T-cell counts and diversity came mostly from newly produced T cells.

It was with unique molecular identifiers that the TCRbeta library was prepared. TCRdb passed the PCR reads through MiXCR, listing each CDR3 protein once. The table lists around 600,000 distinct CDR3 sequences, 23% of them singletons. The CDR3 is 17 residues long. The germline V gene encodes CDR1 LGHDT and CDR2 YNNKEL (reference sequence). Trimming took 4 bases from V and 1 from J; bases not matched to a gene: 9. This clonotype has more than one count but fewer than ten. Its antigen is not identified. The sequences come from PBMCs, mostly from graft donor cells, collected 360 days after TCRalphabeta/CD19-depleted stem cell transplant. This sequence was found in a boy in the first two years of life who had a stem cell transplant for acute myeloid leukemia, so the T cells may come from the graft donor. J is TRBJ2-1 and V is TRBV3-1, with 8 bases that match TRBD1. CDR3 loop: CASSPRGWDRSYNEQFF. DNA for the CDR3: TGTGCCAGCAGCCCCCGGGGATGGGACAGGTCCTACAATGAGCAGTTCTTC.